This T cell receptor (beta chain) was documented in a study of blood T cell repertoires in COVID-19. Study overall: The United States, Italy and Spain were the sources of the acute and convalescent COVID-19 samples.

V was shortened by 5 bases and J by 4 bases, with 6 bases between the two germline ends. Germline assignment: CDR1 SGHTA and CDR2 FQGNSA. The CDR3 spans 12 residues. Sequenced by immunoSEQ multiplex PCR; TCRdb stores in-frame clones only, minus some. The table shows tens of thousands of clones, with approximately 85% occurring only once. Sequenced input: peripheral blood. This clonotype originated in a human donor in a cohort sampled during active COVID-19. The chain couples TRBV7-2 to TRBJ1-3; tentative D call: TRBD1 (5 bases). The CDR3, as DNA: TGTGCCAGCAGCCGACAGGGAAACACCATATATTTT. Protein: CASSRQGNTIYF. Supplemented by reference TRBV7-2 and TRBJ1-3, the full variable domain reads GAGVSQSPSNKVTEKGKDVELRCDPISGHTALYWYRQSLGQGLEFLIYFQGNSAPDKSGLPSDRFSAERTGGSVSTLTIQRTQQEDSAVYLCASSRQGNTIYFGEGSWLTVV.